The present T cell receptor (beta chain) was sequenced within a study of cytotoxic CD8 clonotypes in ibrutinib-treated CLL. The J segment lost 8 bases and the V segment lost 11 bases, leaving 6 bases of the junction unmatched. The length of the CDR3 is 12 residues. Per germline, CDR1 ENHRY and CDR2 SYGVKD. The assay was immunoSEQ multiplex PCR, and TCRdb's table has in-frame clones only and misses some. The sample has approximately 150,000 clones, roughly 80% seen once; the top ten hold 28%. Findings and caveats of the study: Clonotypes that were public were uncommon, and they contracted or stayed stable on treatment.

Only one count was recorded for this clone. Its antigen is not identified. This TCR was sampled from a human donor with chronic lymphocytic leukemia. Sequenced material: PBMCs, taken after 12 months of ibrutinib treatment. The chain uses TRBV10-3 and TRBJ1-6; the match to TRBD1 covers 7 bases. The DNA of the CDR3 is TGTGCCGCCGGACAGGAGTATTCACCCCTCCACTTT. This gives the protein CAAGQEYSPLHF.